The table lists the clone carrying this TCR beta chain with a few counts. Its antigen is not identified. This may stem from a read error, because a much larger clone lies one nucleotide away. The data were taken from a study of T cells in Graves' hyperthyroidism and ophthalmopathy. Across the whole study: Peripheral blood was taken when the disease was first diagnosed, before any treatment began. General study results and limits: The blood repertoire included most of the expanded thyroid clonotypes above 0.001. A model of 13 V-J pairs discriminated ophthalmopathy from stable hyperthyroidism.

The CDR3 loop spans 10 amino acids. V shed 5 bases and J shed 9 bases, with 7 bases lying between them. It was RNA transcripts that yielded the amplified TCR beta CDR3 regions. During a first-round RT-PCR of the TCR CDR3, the HTBI primer set was used. TCRdb ran MiXCR on the multiplex PCR reads and lists one entry per CDR3 protein. Of 460,000 or so distinct CDR3 sequences in the sample, 13% to 15% were seen once. The chain carries TRBV12-3 or TRBV12-4 and TRBJ1-1; no reliable D call. The TCR originated in a woman aged 18-29 years with Graves' hyperthyroidism. Sequences were obtained from blood. CDR3 sequence reads: CASSGRQAFF. The CDR3 DNA follows: TGTGCCAGCAGTGGACGGCAAGCTTTCTTT.